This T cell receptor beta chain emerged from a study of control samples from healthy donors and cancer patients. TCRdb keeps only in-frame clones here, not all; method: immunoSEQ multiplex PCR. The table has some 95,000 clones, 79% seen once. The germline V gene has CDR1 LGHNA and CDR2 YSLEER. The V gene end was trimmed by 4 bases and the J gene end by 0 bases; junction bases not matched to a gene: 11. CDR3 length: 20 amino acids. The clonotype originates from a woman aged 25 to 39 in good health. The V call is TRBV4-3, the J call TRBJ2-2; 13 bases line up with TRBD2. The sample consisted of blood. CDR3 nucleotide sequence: TGCGCCAGCAGCCGTTCCGGGACTAGCGGGGCCTTCGCGAACACCGGGGAGCTGTTTTTT. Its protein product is CASSRSGTSGAFANTGELFF.